The entry below gives a single TCR beta chain sequence along with its context. Produced via immunoSEQ multiplex PCR; TCRdb's table is partial and in-frame only. The table includes about 75,000 clones, around 92% detected once. The source of the sample is a study of technical replicates of blood from several donors. CDR1 and CDR2 from the germline V gene are SGHKS and YYEKEE (reference sequence). The CDR3 covers 14 residues. V gave up 5 bases and J gave up 5 bases, with 13 bases separating them. Sequencing was performed on T cells isolated from PBMCs. This rearrangement joins TRBV5-5 to TRBJ2-2; D perhaps matches TRBD2 (6 bases). The sequence came from a human donor in good health. Some clones in this sample may be carry-over from other donors' samples. The CDR3: CASRSSGGTGELFF. CDR3 nucleotides: TGTGCCAGCAGGTCCTCCGGAGGGACCGGGGAGCTGTTTTTT.